The clone carrying this TCR beta chain was counted ten times or more. The antigen remains undetermined. V was pared by 4 bases and J by 0 bases, with 6 bases of the junction left unmatched. Germline assignment: CDR1 SGHAT and CDR2 FQNNGV. CDR3 length: 16 amino acids. Amplified TCR beta CDR3 regions were obtained using RNA transcripts as template. Following a first-round RT-PCR that used HTBI primers, a second-round multiplex PCR was carried out. TCRdb re-called the multiplex PCR reads with MiXCR, one entry per CDR3 protein. The sample yields about 620,000 distinct CDR3 sequences, around a fifth seen once. This entry comes from a study of Graves' ophthalmopathy and Graves' hyperthyroidism. Study findings and constraints: With a specificity of under 85% and a sensitivity of more than 65%, the model predicted ophthalmopathy progression.

The V and J genes are TRBV11-2 and TRBJ1-1; 9 bases align to TRBD1. The clonotype comes from a woman younger than 30 with stable Graves' hyperthyroidism. Some clones in this sample may be carry-over from other donors' samples. The specimen sequenced was peripheral blood. As DNA, the CDR3 is TGTGCCAGCAGCTCGGGACAGGGACCCATGAACACTGAAGCTTTCTTT. Translating it yields CASSSGQGPMNTEAFF.